Below, one T cell receptor beta chain is given with its context. These data are taken from a study of lymphopenia after photon versus proton radiotherapy. Measured with immunoSEQ multiplex PCR; TCRdb has only the in-frame clones, and not every one. The sample has about 2,100 clones, just over 75% seen once. This CDR3 is 16 amino acids long. CDR1 and CDR2 (germline): MNHNY, SVGAGI (reference sequence). Trimming took 0 bases from V and 1 from J, leaving 12 bases between them. This sequence originates from an elderly man with cholangiocarcinoma. Sequences were derived from peripheral blood, sampled from a patient treated with photon-based radiotherapy. V gene TRBV6-6 combines with J gene TRBJ1-2; D uncertain. The CDR3 DNA sequence: TGTGCCAGCAGTTACTCCGACTTATTTCTTAACTATGGCTACACCTTC. Amino acids: CASSYSDLFLNYGYTF.